These 24 T cell receptor beta chains came from one sample sequenced in a study of T cells in Graves' hyperthyroidism and ophthalmopathy. Amplification targeted TCR beta CDR3 regions from RNA transcripts. An initial round of RT-PCR targeting the TCR CDR3 relied on the HTBI primer set. TCRdb ran MiXCR on the multiplex PCR reads and lists one entry per CDR3 protein. The sample shows a few hundred thousand distinct CDR3 sequences, around 15% of them seen only once. Sample: blood. The receptors derive from a woman aged 55-70 years with Graves' ophthalmopathy.

This clonotype was picked up a small number of times. The chain combines TRBV28 with TRBJ2-7, with 10 bases fitting TRBD2. This CDR3 has 15 residues. Germline V gene lookup returns CDR1 MDHEN and CDR2 SYDVKM. With 3 bases clipped from V and 5 bases from J, the junction kept 7 bases outside the gene matches. The CDR3 DNA reads TGTGCCAGCAGTTTGCCCGGGACTAGCGTCGACGAGCAGTACTTC. Its translation is CASSLPGTSVDEQYF.

The chain employs TRBV19 and TRBJ2-3; perhaps TRBD1 as D (5 bases). The germline CDR1 and CDR2 sequences are LNHDA and SQIVND (reference sequence). The V gene lost 6 bases and the J gene lost 8 bases, with 18 bases spanning the gap. The CDR3 extends over 14 amino acids. Here the CDR3 DNA reads TGTGCCAGTAGAGACAGAGTTTCTTGGGGTACGCAGTATTTT. This encodes CASRDRVSWGTQYF.

In this sample, this clonotype turned up many times. Written as DNA, the CDR3 is TGTGCCAGCAGCTTAGGGGGAGGGCAGTACTTC. It codes for CASSLGGGQYF. V gene TRBV7-9 combines with J gene TRBJ2-7; D may be TRBD2 (6 bases). The CDR3 runs 11 residues. Germline V gene data show CDR1 as SEHNR and CDR2 as FQNEAQ (reference sequence). V lost 1 base and J lost 9, with 7 bases in between.

This clonotype came up once. The V and J genes are TRBV6-2 or TRBV6-3 and TRBJ1-3; tentatively, D is TRBD1 (6 bases). Germline V gene sequence: CDR1 MNHEY, CDR2 SVGEGT. Trimming took off 6 bases at V and 4 bases at J, with 13 bases between the two ends. The CDR3 is made up of 14 amino acids. DNA for the CDR3: TGTGCCAGCAGACAACAGGGACAAGGAAACACCATATATTTT. The encoded protein is CASRQQGQGNTIYF.

This clonotype was observed a handful of times. The chain uses TRBV7-2 and TRBJ1-5; TRBD1 agrees at 8 bases. Germline V gives CDR1 SGHTA, CDR2 FQGNSA. The CDR3 has 15 amino acids. V was clipped by 5 bases and J by 7 bases; unmatched bases: 10. The CDR3 DNA sequence: TGTGCCAGCAGCACAAGACAGGGGATGCGGCAGCCCCAGCATTTT. This codes for CASSTRQGMRQPQHF.

This clonotype was found a few times. The gene calls are TRBV11-2 and TRBJ2-2, with 7 bases lining up with TRBD2. Germline V CDR1 and CDR2: SGHAT, FQNNGV. The J segment lost 2 bases and the V segment lost 5 bases, leaving 8 bases of the junction unmatched. CDR3 length equals 16 residues. DNA for the CDR3: TGTGCCAGCAGCCCAGAAGCGGGAATCAACACCGGGGAGCTGTTTTTT. As protein: CASSPEAGINTGELFF.

This clonotype appeared many times. The chain uses TRBV20-1 and TRBJ2-1; D not resolved. CDR1 and CDR2 (germline): DFQATT, SNEGSKA (reference sequence). The CDR3 consists of 14 residues. V lost 1 base and J 4 bases, leaving 11 bases between the germline ends. CDR3 in DNA: TGCAGTGCTAGAGCCCCCACCCCTTACAATGAGCAGTTCTTC. This gives the protein CSARAPTPYNEQFF.

This clonotype has at least ten counts. The DNA for the CDR3 is TGCAGTGCCCTAAAGGGCGGGCGAGGTCAAGAGACCCAGTACTTC. Amino acid sequence: CSALKGGRGQETQYF. V is TRBV20-1 and J is TRBJ2-5, with D perhaps TRBD2 (5 bases). Germline V CDR1 and CDR2: DFQATT, SNEGSKA (reference sequence). The CDR3 length is 15 residues. Trimming removed 6 bases from V and 2 bases from J, with 19 bases in between.

The chain links TRBV9 to TRBJ2-1; 8 nucleotides line up with TRBD2. The junction had 8 bases not matched to a gene; V was cut back by 4 bases and J by 5 bases. Germline values: CDR1 SGDLS, CDR2 YYNGEE. The CDR3 extends over 15 amino acids. This chain's CDR3 is CASSPGTSMDNEQFF. The CDR3 nucleotides are TGTGCCAGCAGCCCCGGGACTAGTATGGACAATGAGCAGTTCTTC.

At least ten counts were recorded for this clonotype. V gene TRBV5-1 combines with J gene TRBJ2-3; no clear D. Germline V gives CDR1 SGHRS, CDR2 YFSETQ. Trimming pared 0 bases from V and 1 base from J, leaving 9 bases between. CDR3 length: 15 amino acids. The CDR3 DNA is TGCGCCAGCAGCTTGGTCGGGTCTCGCACAGATACGCAGTATTTT. This codes for CASSLVGSRTDTQYF.

This clonotype has at least ten counts. This chain links TRBV4-1 with TRBJ2-3; 7 nucleotides align to TRBD2. The CDR3 runs 14 residues. With V trimmed by 5 bases and J by 5 bases, 7 bases remained unmatched. Germline assignment: CDR1 MGHRA and CDR2 YSYEKL. CDR3 DNA: TGCGCCAGCAGCGGGGGGGTCGGCATAGATACGCAGTATTTT. It translates to CASSGGVGIDTQYF.

The chain links TRBV29-1 to TRBJ2-2, with D unresolved. The CDR3 sequence is 11 residues long. CDR1 SQVTM and CDR2 ANQGSEA come from the germline V gene. Between the trimmed V and J ends, which lost 6 bases and 1 base, there was a span of 3 bases. The DNA of the CDR3 is TGCAGCGTGGGGAACACCGGGGAGCTGTTTTTT. Its translation: CSVGNTGELFF.

In this sample, this clonotype turned up a few times. The genes are TRBV24-1 and TRBJ2-1; 8 nucleotides agree with TRBD2. The length of the CDR3 is 15 residues. Germline CDR1 reads KGHDR; CDR2 reads SFDVKD. V shed 4 bases, J shed 5 bases, and the junction held 6 bases outside the gene matches. The CDR3 spells CATSDPLADDNEQFF. CDR3 DNA sequence: TGTGCCACCAGTGACCCACTAGCGGATGACAATGAGCAGTTCTTC.

In this sample, this clonotype turned up many times. The V and J genes are TRBV28 and TRBJ2-7; 13 bases fit TRBD2. Looked up from germline, CDR1 is MDHEN and CDR2 is SYDVKM. This CDR3 is built from 17 residues. With V trimmed by 5 bases and J by 1 base, 8 bases remained unmatched. The CDR3 spells CASSQRGLAGRSYEQYF. In DNA form, the CDR3 reads TGTGCCAGCAGTCAAAGGGGACTAGCGGGAAGGTCCTACGAGCAGTACTTC.

This clonotype showed up many times. The CDR3 is CASGTGRYYRAFF. The CDR3 DNA follows: TGTGCCAGCGGAACAGGGAGATATTATCGCGCTTTCTTT. The chain employs TRBV27 and TRBJ1-1, with a tentative D call TRBD1 (6 bases). Trimming took off 8 bases at V and 11 bases at J, with 21 bases between the two ends. The germline CDR1 and CDR2 sequences are MNHEY and SMNVEV (reference sequence). The CDR3 length is 13 residues.

The chain couples TRBV6-1 to TRBJ1-3; no definite D call. Germline values: CDR1 MNHNS, CDR2 SASEGT. CDR3 length: 15 amino acids. V gave up 2 bases and J gave up 0 bases, with 8 bases separating them. This chain's CDR3 is CASSERSGSGNTIYF. In DNA form, the CDR3 reads TGTGCCAGCAGTGAAAGGTCAGGCTCTGGAAACACCATATATTTT.

The chain joins TRBV20-1 to TRBJ2-7, with D possibly being TRBD2 (6 bases). V lost 4 bases to trimming and J lost 2 bases, with 15 bases between them. This CDR3 contains 14 residues. Per the germline V gene, CDR1 is DFQATT and CDR2 is SNEGSKA (reference sequence). The DNA of the CDR3 is TGCAGTGCTACCCTCAGGACGGGGGCCTACGAGCAGTACTTC. Amino acid sequence: CSATLRTGAYEQYF.

This clonotype was detected ten times or more. Relative to the germline gene, one junction end is altered; a read error may explain this. V usage is TRBV28 and J usage is TRBJ1-1; D ambiguous. The length of the CDR3 is 13 residues. Germline V lookup: CDR1 MDHEN, CDR2 SYDVKM. This chain's CDR3 is CANSLPLPAEAFF. CDR3 nucleotides: TGTGCCAACAGTTTACCACTCCCGGCTGAAGCTTTCTTT.

This clonotype was counted ten times or more. J is TRBJ2-4 and V is TRBV5-1, with D tentatively TRBD2 (6 bases). From germline, CDR1 is SGHRS and CDR2 YFSETQ. The CDR3 is 18 amino acids. V was trimmed by 4 bases and J by 1 base, leaving 21 bases between them. The CDR3 bases are TGCGCCAGCAGCCGTAGGGCGGGATCCGAAAGGGCCAAAAACATTCAGTACTTC. It specifies CASSRRAGSERAKNIQYF. The full variable domain, its missing parts supplied by reference TRBV5-1 and TRBJ2-4, is KAGVTQTPRYLIKTRGQQVTLSCSPISGHRSVSWYQQTPGQGLQFLFEYFSETQRNKGNFPGRFSGRQFSNSRSEMNVSTLELGDSALYLCASSRRAGSERAKNIQYFGAGTRLSVL.

In this sample, this clonotype turned up many times. The chain employs TRBV5-1 and TRBJ2-7; D is uncertain. The CDR3 runs 15 residues. V lost 4 bases and J lost 0, with 14 bases in between. Looked up from germline, CDR1 is SGHRS and CDR2 is YFSETQ. Here the CDR3 DNA reads TGCGCCAGCAGCCCTAGACTCGTCAGCTCCTACGAGCAGTACTTC. Amino acids: CASSPRLVSSYEQYF. The full variable domain, rest sourced from reference TRBV5-1 and TRBJ2-7, is KAGVTQTPRYLIKTRGQQVTLSCSPISGHRSVSWYQQTPGQGLQFLFEYFSETQRNKGNFPGRFSGRQFSNSRSEMNVSTLELGDSALYLCASSPRLVSSYEQYFGPGTRLTVT.

This clonotype was seen many times. The chain uses TRBV5-1 and TRBJ2-2; D gene ambiguous. V shed 0 bases and J shed 5 bases, with 8 bases lying between them. CDR3 size: 14 residues. Germline values: CDR1 SGHRS, CDR2 YFSETQ. The CDR3 region has the DNA TGCGCCAGCAGCTTGGTTCCCTGGACCGGGGAGCTGTTTTTT. Encoded protein: CASSLVPWTGELFF.

J is TRBJ1-5 and V is TRBV28; unclear D gene. The CDR3 extends over 13 amino acids. Per germline, CDR1 MDHEN and CDR2 SYDVKM. Trimming cost V 10 bases and J 2 bases, with 12 bases left between them. CDR3 coding DNA: TGTGCCACGGGAGGACGGGGCAATCAGCCCCAGCATTTT. Translating gives CATGGRGNQPQHF.

In its sample, this clonotype was seen many times. The chain is built from TRBV5-1 and TRBJ2-5, with 7 bases matching TRBD1. The V gene's germline CDR1 is SGHRS and CDR2 YFSETQ. This CDR3 comprises 13 residues. Germline trimming cut 4 bases from V and 9 bases from J; bases unmatched to any gene: 9. CDR3 coding DNA: TGCGCCAGCAGCGAGGGGTACCAGGGGGCCCAGTACTTC. This encodes CASSEGYQGAQYF.

A few counts support this clonotype. The V call is TRBV19, the J call TRBJ2-3; 9 bases line up with TRBD2. CDR3 length: 14 residues. V shed 5 bases and J 5 bases; nucleotides not matched to a gene: 5. CDR1 is LNHDA, CDR2 SQIVND, per germline (reference sequence). In DNA form, the CDR3 reads TGTGCCAGTAGTGGTAGCGGGAGTGGAGATACGCAGTATTTT. It codes for CASSGSGSGDTQYF.